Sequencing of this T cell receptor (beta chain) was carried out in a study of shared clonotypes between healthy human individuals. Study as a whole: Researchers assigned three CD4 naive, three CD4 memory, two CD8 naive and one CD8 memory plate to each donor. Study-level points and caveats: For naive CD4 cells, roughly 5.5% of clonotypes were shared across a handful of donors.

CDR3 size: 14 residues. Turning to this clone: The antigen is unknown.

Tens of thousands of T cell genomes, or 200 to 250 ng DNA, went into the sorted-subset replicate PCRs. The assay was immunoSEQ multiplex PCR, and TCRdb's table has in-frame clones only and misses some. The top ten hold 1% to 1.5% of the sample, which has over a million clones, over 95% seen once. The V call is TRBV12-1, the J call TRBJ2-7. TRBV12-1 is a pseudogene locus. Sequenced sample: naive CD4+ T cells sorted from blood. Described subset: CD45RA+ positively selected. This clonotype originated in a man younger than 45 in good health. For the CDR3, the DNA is TGTGCCATCCGAGTTGGGGAAGCCCGTCCCGAGCAGTACTTC. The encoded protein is CAIRVGEARPEQYF.